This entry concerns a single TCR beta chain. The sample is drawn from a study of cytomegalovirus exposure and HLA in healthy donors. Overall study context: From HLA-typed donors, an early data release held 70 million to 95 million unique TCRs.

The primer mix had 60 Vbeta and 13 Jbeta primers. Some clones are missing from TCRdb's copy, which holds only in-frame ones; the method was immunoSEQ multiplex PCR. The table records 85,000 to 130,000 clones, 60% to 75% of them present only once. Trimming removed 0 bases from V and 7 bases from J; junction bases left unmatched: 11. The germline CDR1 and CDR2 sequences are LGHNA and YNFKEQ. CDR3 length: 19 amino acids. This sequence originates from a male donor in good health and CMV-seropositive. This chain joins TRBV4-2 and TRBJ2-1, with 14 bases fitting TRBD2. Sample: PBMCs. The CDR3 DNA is TGTGCCAGCAGCCAAGATCGACTAGCGGGGGGGTTGCTGGGGAATGAGCAGTTCTTC. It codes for CASSQDRLAGGLLGNEQFF.